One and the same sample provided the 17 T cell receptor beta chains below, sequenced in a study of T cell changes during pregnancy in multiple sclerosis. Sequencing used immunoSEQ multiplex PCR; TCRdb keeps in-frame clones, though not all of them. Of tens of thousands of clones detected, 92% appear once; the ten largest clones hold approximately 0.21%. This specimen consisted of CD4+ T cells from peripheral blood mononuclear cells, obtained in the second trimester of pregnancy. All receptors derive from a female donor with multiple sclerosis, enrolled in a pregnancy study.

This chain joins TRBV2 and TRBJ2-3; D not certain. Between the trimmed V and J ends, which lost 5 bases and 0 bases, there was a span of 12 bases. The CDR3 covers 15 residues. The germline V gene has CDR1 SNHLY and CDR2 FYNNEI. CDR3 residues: CASSLNYGSTDTQYF. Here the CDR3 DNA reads TGTGCCAGCAGTCTGAACTACGGCAGCACAGATACGCAGTATTTT.

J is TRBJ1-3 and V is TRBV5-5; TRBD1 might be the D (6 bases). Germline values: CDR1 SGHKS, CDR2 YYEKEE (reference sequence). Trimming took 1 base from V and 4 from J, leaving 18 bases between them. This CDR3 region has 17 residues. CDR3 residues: CASSLRAGALTGNTIYF. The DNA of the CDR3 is TGTGCCAGCAGCTTGAGGGCAGGGGCTTTAACAGGAAACACCATATATTTT.

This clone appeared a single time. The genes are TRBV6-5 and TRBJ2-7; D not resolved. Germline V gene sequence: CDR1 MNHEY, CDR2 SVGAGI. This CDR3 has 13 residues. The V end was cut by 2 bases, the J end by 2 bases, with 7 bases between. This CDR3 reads CASSYAGPYEQYF. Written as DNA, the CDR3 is TGTGCCAGCAGTTACGCAGGTCCCTACGAGCAGTACTTC.

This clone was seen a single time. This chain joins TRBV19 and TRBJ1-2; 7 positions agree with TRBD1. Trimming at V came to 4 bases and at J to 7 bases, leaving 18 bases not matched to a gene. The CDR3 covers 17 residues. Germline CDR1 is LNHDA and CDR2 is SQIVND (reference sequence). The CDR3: CASSRGDPYRTGGGYTF. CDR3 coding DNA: TGTGCCAGTAGTAGGGGGGACCCCTACAGGACAGGTGGTGGCTACACCTTC.

The CDR3 spells CASSYRDSKNIQYF. The CDR3 DNA is TGTGCCAGCAGCTACCGGGATTCCAAAAACATTCAGTACTTC. This chain joins TRBV7-2 and TRBJ2-4; D might be TRBD2 (5 bases). The germline V gene encodes CDR1 SGHTA and CDR2 FQGNSA. This CDR3 spans 14 amino acids. The V end was cut by 4 bases, the J end by 2 bases, with 9 bases between.

The CDR3 protein is CASSLPRAGGKRGTQYF. The CDR3 region has the DNA TGTGCCAGCAGCTTACCTCGCGCAGGGGGTAAGAGAGGGACCCAGTACTTC. The rearrangement joins TRBV7-6 to TRBJ2-5; 7 bases align to TRBD1. Germline V CDR1 and CDR2: SGHVS, FNYEAQ. The junction had 16 bases not matched to a gene; V was cut back by 2 bases and J by 7 bases. CDR3 length: 17 residues.

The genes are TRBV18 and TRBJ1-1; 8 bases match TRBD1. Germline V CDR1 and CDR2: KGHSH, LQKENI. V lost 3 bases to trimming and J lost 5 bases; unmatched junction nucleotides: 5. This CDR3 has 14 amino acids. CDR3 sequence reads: CASSPRGQKTEAFF. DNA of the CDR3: TGTGCCAGCTCACCCAGGGGGCAGAAGACTGAAGCTTTCTTT.

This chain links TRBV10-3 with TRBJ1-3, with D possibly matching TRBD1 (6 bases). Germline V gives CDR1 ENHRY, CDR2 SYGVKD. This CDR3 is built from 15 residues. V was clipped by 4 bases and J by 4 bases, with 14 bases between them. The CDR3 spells CAISGTGLAGNTIYF. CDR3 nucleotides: TGTGCCATCAGTGGCACAGGGCTGGCCGGAAACACCATATATTTT.

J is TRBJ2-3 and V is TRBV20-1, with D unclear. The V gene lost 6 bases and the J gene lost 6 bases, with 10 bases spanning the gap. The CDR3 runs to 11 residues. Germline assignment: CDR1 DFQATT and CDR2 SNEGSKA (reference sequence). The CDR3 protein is CSARKPDTQYF. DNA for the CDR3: TGCAGTGCCAGGAAGCCTGATACGCAGTATTTT.

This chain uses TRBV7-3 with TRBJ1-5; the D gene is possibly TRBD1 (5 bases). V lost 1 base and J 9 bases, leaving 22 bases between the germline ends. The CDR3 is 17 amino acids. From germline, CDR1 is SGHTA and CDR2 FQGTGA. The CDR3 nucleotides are TGTGCCAGCAGCTTAAGGGGGGTCAAGGGGTGGAAGGGGCCCCAGCATTTT. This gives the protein CASSLRGVKGWKGPQHF.

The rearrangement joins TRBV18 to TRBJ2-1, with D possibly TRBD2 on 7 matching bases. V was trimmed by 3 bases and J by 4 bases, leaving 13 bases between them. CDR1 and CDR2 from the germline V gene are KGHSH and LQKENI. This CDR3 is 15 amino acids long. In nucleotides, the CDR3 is TGTGCCAGCTCACCGTCCCGGGGGGCGTACAATGAGCAGTTCTTC. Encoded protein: CASSPSRGAYNEQFF.

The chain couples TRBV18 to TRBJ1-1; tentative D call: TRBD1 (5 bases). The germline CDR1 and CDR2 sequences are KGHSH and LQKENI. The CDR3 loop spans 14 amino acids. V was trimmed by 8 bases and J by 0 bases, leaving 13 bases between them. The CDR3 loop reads CASQRQGMNTEAFF. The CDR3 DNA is TGTGCCAGCCAGCGTCAGGGCATGAACACTGAAGCTTTCTTT.

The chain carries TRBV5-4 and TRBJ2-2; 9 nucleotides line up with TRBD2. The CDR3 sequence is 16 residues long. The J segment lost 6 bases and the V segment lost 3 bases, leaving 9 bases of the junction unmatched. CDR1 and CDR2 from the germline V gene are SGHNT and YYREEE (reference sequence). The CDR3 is CASSSAGTSNPGELFF. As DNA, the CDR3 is TGTGCCAGCAGCTCCGCCGGGACTAGCAACCCCGGGGAGCTGTTTTTT.

The CDR3 is CASSPGFPLGNEQFF. DNA for the CDR3: TGTGCCAGCAGTCCGGGATTTCCCCTGGGAAATGAGCAGTTCTTC. V gene TRBV28 combines with J gene TRBJ2-1, with D perhaps matching TRBD2 (5 bases). This CDR3 is built from 15 residues. CDR1 is MDHEN, CDR2 SYDVKM, per germline. The ends were cut back, 5 bases at V and 7 bases at J, with 18 bases in the middle.

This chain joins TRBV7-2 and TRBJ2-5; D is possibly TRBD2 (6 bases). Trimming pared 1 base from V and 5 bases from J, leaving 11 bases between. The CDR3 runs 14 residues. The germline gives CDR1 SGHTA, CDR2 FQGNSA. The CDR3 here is CASSLDGGSETQYF. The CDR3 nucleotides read TGTGCCAGCAGCTTAGACGGGGGATCTGAGACCCAGTACTTC.

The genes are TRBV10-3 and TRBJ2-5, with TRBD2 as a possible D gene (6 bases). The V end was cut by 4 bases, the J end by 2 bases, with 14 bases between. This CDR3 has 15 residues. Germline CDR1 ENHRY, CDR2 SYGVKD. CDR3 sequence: CAISGPLAGQETQYF. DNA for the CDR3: TGTGCCATCAGTGGACCCCTGGCGGGACAAGAGACCCAGTACTTC.

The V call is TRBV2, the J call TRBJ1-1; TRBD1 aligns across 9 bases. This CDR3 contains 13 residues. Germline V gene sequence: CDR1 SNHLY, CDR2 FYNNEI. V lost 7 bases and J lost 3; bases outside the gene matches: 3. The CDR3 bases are TGTGCCAGCAAGGGGGACAGGGACACTGAAGCTTTCTTT. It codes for CASKGDRDTEAFF.